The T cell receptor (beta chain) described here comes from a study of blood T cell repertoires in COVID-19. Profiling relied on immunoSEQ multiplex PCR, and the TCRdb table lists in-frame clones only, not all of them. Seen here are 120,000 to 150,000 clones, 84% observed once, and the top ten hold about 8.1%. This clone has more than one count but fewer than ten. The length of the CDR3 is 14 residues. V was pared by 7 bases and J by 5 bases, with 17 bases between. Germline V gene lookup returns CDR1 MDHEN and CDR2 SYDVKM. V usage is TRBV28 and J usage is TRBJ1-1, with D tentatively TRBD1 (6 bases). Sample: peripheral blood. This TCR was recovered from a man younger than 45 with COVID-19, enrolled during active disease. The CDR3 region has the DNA TGTGCCAGCAAGTACGCAGGGGTGGTAACTGAAGCTTTCTTT. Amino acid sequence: CASKYAGVVTEAFF.